A single sample is the source of the 32 T cell receptor beta chains below, sequenced in a study of CD8 T cells in Susac syndrome. RNA in amounts of roughly 0.5 to 1 ug was reverse transcribed with random hexamers. TCRdb called the immunoSEQ multiplex PCR reads again in MiXCR, with one record for every CDR3 protein. The sample yields tens of thousands of distinct CDR3 sequences, 91% seen once. The sample was CD8+ T cells from PBMCs. Receptor source: a human donor with multiple sclerosis.

About this clonotype itself: A read error may account for a junction end that differs from germline. The chain carries TRBV20-1 and TRBJ2-4; D possibly matches TRBD1 or TRBD2 (5 bases each). Germline CDR1 is DFQATT and CDR2 is SNEGSKA (reference sequence). This CDR3 contains 11 residues. The CDR3 is CSAGTGATRFF. The CDR3 bases are TGCAGTGCTGGAACCGGGGCCACGCGTTTCTTC.

V is TRBV12-3 or TRBV12-4 and J is TRBJ1-1, with D possibly being TRBD1 (6 bases). V lost 6 bases and J 1 base, leaving 15 bases between the germline ends. The CDR3 length is 15 residues. The CDR3 sequence: CASSLRRGENTEAFF. DNA for the CDR3: TGTGCCAGCAGCTTACGAAGGGGGGAGAACACTGAAGCTTTCTTT.

The chain uses TRBV11-2 and TRBJ2-5; D may be TRBD1 (6 bases). Trimming left V 3 bases short and J 0 bases short, with 14 bases between. Germline CDR1 and CDR2: SGHAT and FQNNGV. CDR3 length equals 16 residues. The CDR3 protein is CASSFPTTGYQETQYF. CDR3 nucleotides: TGTGCCAGCAGCTTCCCAACGACAGGATACCAAGAGACCCAGTACTTC.

The J gene is TRBJ2-5, the V gene TRBV28; D could derive from TRBD1 or TRBD2 (5 bases each). Trimming pared 3 bases from V and 0 bases from J, leaving 20 bases between. The CDR3 extends over 18 amino acids. Germline values: CDR1 MDHEN, CDR2 SYDVKM. As DNA, the CDR3 is TGTGCCAGCAGTTTCCGGGACGGTATTCCTTATTACCAAGAGACCCAGTACTTC. Its protein product is CASSFRDGIPYYQETQYF.

The J gene is TRBJ1-6, the V gene TRBV4-1, with D unresolved. Trimming removed 3 bases from V and 7 bases from J, with 10 bases in between. The germline V gene has CDR1 MGHRA and CDR2 YSYEKL. The CDR3 spans 14 residues. Here the CDR3 reads CASSHPGFNSPLHF. CDR3 nucleotides: TGCGCCAGCAGCCACCCTGGGTTCAATTCACCCCTCCACTTT.

The chain uses TRBV5-8 and TRBJ2-7, with D hard to call. Germline lookup yields CDR1 SGHTS and CDR2 YDEGEE. Trimming removed 6 bases at V and 6 bases at J, with 13 bases between. This CDR3 has 12 residues. The CDR3 region is CASNLPPLEQYF. In DNA form, the CDR3 reads TGTGCCAGCAACCTCCCCCCCCTCGAGCAGTACTTC. Full variable domain (rest looked up from reference TRBV5-8 and TRBJ2-7): EAGVTQSPTHLIKTRGQQATLRCSPISGHTSVYWYQQALGLGLQFLLWYDEGEERNRGNFPPRFSGRQFPNYSSELNVNALELEDSALYLCASNLPPLEQYFGPGTRLTVT.

V is TRBV7-2 and J is TRBJ2-7; tentatively, D is TRBD1 (5 bases). The CDR3 has 14 amino acids. Per germline, CDR1 SGHTA and CDR2 FQGNSA. V lost 5 bases, J lost 1 base, and 12 bases lay in between. CDR3 sequence: CASSLGHTSYEQYF. The CDR3 DNA sequence: TGTGCCAGCAGCCTAGGACATACGTCCTACGAGCAGTACTTC.

The chain combines TRBV6-5 with TRBJ1-1; D possibly corresponds to TRBD1 (5 bases). Trimming took off 3 bases at V and 1 base at J, with 12 bases between the two ends. The CDR3 is 15 residues long. The germline V gene encodes CDR1 MNHEY and CDR2 SVGAGI. The CDR3 loop reads CASSYGGAGNTEAFF. The DNA of the CDR3 is TGTGCCAGCAGTTATGGAGGGGCCGGGAACACTGAAGCTTTCTTT.

CDR3: CASSSLAAITDTQYF. The CDR3 region has the DNA TGTGCCAGCAGTTCCCTAGCGGCCATCACAGATACGCAGTATTTT. This rearrangement joins TRBV25-1 to TRBJ2-3; TRBD2 matches at 7 bases. There are 15 residues in the CDR3. Germline lookup yields CDR1 MGHDK and CDR2 SYGVNS. The V and J ends lost 5 bases and 2 bases, in that order; junction bases with no gene match: 7.

The rearrangement links TRBV4-3 to TRBJ2-7, with TRBD1 identical over 8 bases. The J segment lost 2 bases and the V segment lost 0 bases, leaving 6 bases of the junction unmatched. Germline V lookup: CDR1 LGHNA, CDR2 YSLEER. The length of the CDR3 is 16 residues. CDR3 loop: CASSQDWGRGPYEQYF. The CDR3 DNA reads as TGCGCCAGCAGCCAAGATTGGGGCAGGGGGCCCTACGAGCAGTACTTC.

The chain has TRBV11-2 and TRBJ2-7; TRBD1 matches 10 bases. The V gene end was trimmed by 5 bases and the J gene end by 3 bases; junction bases not matched to a gene: 7. The CDR3 covers 15 residues. Germline V gene lookup returns CDR1 SGHAT and CDR2 FQNNGV. CDR3 in amino acids: CASSLMGDRGYEQYF. In nucleotides, the CDR3 is TGTGCCAGCAGCCTCATGGGGGACAGGGGCTACGAGCAGTACTTC.

The chain combines TRBV12-3 or TRBV12-4 with TRBJ2-3; a possible D gene is TRBD1 (5 bases). Trimming removed 5 bases at V and 4 bases at J, with 10 bases between. CDR3 length: 13 residues. CDR3 protein: CASSKFRADTQYF. The CDR3, as DNA: TGTGCCAGCAGTAAGTTCAGGGCAGATACGCAGTATTTT.

The gene calls are TRBV9 and TRBJ1-2; possible D gene TRBD1, 6 bases. V was pared by 2 bases and J by 6 bases, with 11 bases between. The germline V gene has CDR1 SGDLS and CDR2 YYNGEE. The CDR3 consists of 13 residues. For the CDR3, the DNA is TGTGCCAGCAGCGTCTTTCACAGGGATGGCTACACCTTC. Amino acids: CASSVFHRDGYTF.

The V and J genes are TRBV5-1 and TRBJ2-7, with D possibly matching TRBD2 (7 bases). Deletions cut 3 bases from V and 5 bases from J, with 15 bases between. The CDR3 contains 14 residues. In germline, CDR1 is SGHRS, CDR2 YFSETQ. The CDR3 sequence is CASSWGRGSHEQYF. As DNA, the CDR3 is TGCGCCAGCAGCTGGGGGCGGGGGTCCCACGAGCAGTACTTC.

Here the CDR3 reads CASSKGFTEAFF. Written as DNA, the CDR3 is TGTGCCAGCAGCAAGGGTTTCACTGAAGCTTTCTTT. The chain joins TRBV7-9 to TRBJ1-1; D unresolved. V lost 5 bases to trimming and J lost 4 bases, with 8 bases between them. The CDR3 loop spans 12 amino acids. Germline V gene sequence: CDR1 SEHNR, CDR2 FQNEAQ (reference sequence).

The genes are TRBV27 and TRBJ2-7; a weak D match, TRBD2 (5 bases). The V and J ends lost 1 base and 3 bases respectively, with 10 bases between them. The CDR3 length is 14 residues. CDR1 is MNHEY, CDR2 SMNVEV, per germline (reference sequence). CDR3 in DNA: TGTGCCAGCAGTTTATGGATAGAGGGCTACGAGCAGTACTTC. This translates into CASSLWIEGYEQYF.

The chain recombines TRBV5-6 with TRBJ2-7, with 11 bases identical to TRBD1. This CDR3 has 15 residues. The V and J ends lost 0 bases and 4 bases, in that order; junction bases with no gene match: 3. Per germline, CDR1 SGHDT and CDR2 YYEEEE. The CDR3 protein is CASSLGDRGFYEQYF. The CDR3 DNA reads as TGTGCCAGCAGCTTGGGGGACAGGGGGTTTTACGAGCAGTACTTC. The complete variable domain, with remaining parts taken from reference TRBV5-6 and TRBJ2-7, reads DAGVTQSPTHLIKTRGQQVTLRCSPKSGHDTVSWYQQALGQGPQFIFQYYEEEERQRGNFPDRFSGHQFPNYSSELNVNALLLGDSALYLCASSLGDRGFYEQYFGPGTRLTVT.

The V gene is TRBV19, the J gene TRBJ2-2; perhaps TRBD1 as D (5 bases). V was cut by 8 bases and J by 6 bases, with 16 bases left in between. The germline CDR1 and CDR2 sequences are LNHDA and SQIVND (reference sequence). The CDR3 contains 14 residues. DNA of the CDR3: TGTGCCAGTGGCTTAACGGACACACCCGGGGAGCTGTTTTTT. It is translated as CASGLTDTPGELFF.

V usage is TRBV13 and J usage is TRBJ1-4, with 7 bases lining up with TRBD1. Trimming cost V 5 bases and J 7 bases; bases outside gene matches: 10. The CDR3 consists of 15 residues. Germline V gives CDR1 PRHDT, CDR2 FYEKMQ (reference sequence). CDR3 loop: CASSLGPGTAEKLFF. CDR3 in DNA: TGTGCCAGCAGCCTCGGTCCCGGGACAGCTGAAAAACTGTTTTTT.

The chain links TRBV9 to TRBJ2-1; TRBD1 matches 8 bases. J gave up 5 bases and V 6 bases, and 10 bases lay outside the gene matches. Germline CDR1 SGDLS, CDR2 YYNGEE. This CDR3 has 15 residues. The CDR3: CASNPGTGPHNEQFF. As DNA, the CDR3 is TGTGCCAGCAACCCCGGGACAGGTCCCCACAATGAGCAGTTCTTC.

J is TRBJ2-1 and V is TRBV5-4; 8 nucleotides line up with TRBD2. CDR3 length equals 15 residues. The V and J ends lost 4 bases and 13 bases, in that order; junction bases with no gene match: 16. In germline, CDR1 is SGHNT, CDR2 YYREEE (reference sequence). Here the CDR3 reads CASSNTGLGGVLQFF. For the CDR3, the DNA is TGTGCCAGCAGCAATACGGGACTAGGGGGAGTATTACAGTTCTTC.

The chain carries TRBV2 and TRBJ2-7; D may correspond to TRBD1 or TRBD2 (5 bases each). CDR1 is SNHLY and CDR2 is FYNNEI in the germline V gene. The germline V and J ends were trimmed by 0 bases and 3 bases, with 18 bases remaining between them. The CDR3 length is 17 residues. Here the CDR3 reads CASSEANTGLGVYEQYF. CDR3 bases: TGTGCCAGCAGTGAAGCGAACACCGGGCTGGGGGTCTACGAGCAGTACTTC.

The J gene is TRBJ1-1, the V gene TRBV6-5, with D maybe TRBD1 (5 bases). The CDR3 is 13 residues long. The germline V and J ends were trimmed by 2 bases and 4 bases, with 8 bases remaining between them. In germline, CDR1 is MNHEY, CDR2 SVGAGI. The CDR3 DNA reads as TGTGCCAGCAGTTACCAGGGAACCACTGAAGCTTTCTTT. Translated: CASSYQGTTEAFF.

The chain has TRBV28 and TRBJ2-1, with 8 positions matching TRBD1. The CDR3 is 14 residues long. V dropped 6 bases and J dropped 13; count of bases not matched to a gene: 14. The germline V gene encodes CDR1 MDHEN and CDR2 SYDVKM. As DNA, the CDR3 is TGTGCCAGCAGCTCCACTGACAGGGGAGGTGGACAGTTCTTC. Residues: CASSSTDRGGGQFF.

The chain uses TRBV12-3 or TRBV12-4 and TRBJ1-2, with a tentative D call TRBD1 (6 bases). V lost 4 bases and J lost 4, with 13 bases in between. The CDR3 is 14 amino acids. The CDR3 is CASSSDPRGYGYTF. The CDR3 DNA is TGTGCCAGCAGTTCCGACCCCAGGGGCTATGGCTACACCTTC.

This clonotype was picked up a small number of times. This chain links TRBV2 with TRBJ2-2; 8 nucleotides align to TRBD2. CDR1 SNHLY and CDR2 FYNNEI come from the germline V gene. J lost 5 bases, V lost 1 base, and 9 bases had no gene match. The CDR3 is 17 amino acids. CDR3 sequence reads: CASSEEIGGGLTGELFF. CDR3 DNA: TGTGCCAGCAGTGAAGAGATTGGCGGGGGGCTAACCGGGGAGCTGTTTTTT.

This chain links TRBV20-1 with TRBJ2-1, with no clear D. The length of the CDR3 is 14 residues. CDR1 is DFQATT, CDR2 SNEGSKA, per germline (reference sequence). Between the trimmed V and J ends, which lost 3 bases and 3 bases, there was a span of 12 bases. DNA for the CDR3: TGCAGTGCTAGGCACCCATGGGGCTACAATGAGCAGTTCTTC. This gives the protein CSARHPWGYNEQFF.

CDR3 sequence reads: CASSRTSGGEIQETQYF. The CDR3 nucleotides are TGTGCCAGTAGTCGGACTAGCGGGGGTGAAATCCAAGAGACCCAGTACTTC. The chain links TRBV19 to TRBJ2-5; 13 bases match TRBD2. From germline, CDR1 is LNHDA and CDR2 SQIVND (reference sequence). Losses at the gene ends were 5 bases for V and 1 base for J; bases not matched to a gene: 7. The CDR3 totals 17 residues.

The count of this clonotype is one. This chain joins TRBV28 and TRBJ2-1; D not certain. V shed 2 bases and J shed 12 bases, with 14 bases lying between them. Per the germline V gene, CDR1 is MDHEN and CDR2 is SYDVKM. The CDR3 has 13 amino acids. The CDR3 sequence is CASSLSGRTGQFF. CDR3 coding DNA: TGTGCCAGCAGTTTAAGTGGCCGCACGGGGCAGTTCTTC.

The V and J genes are TRBV5-1 and TRBJ2-3; D is unresolved. The germline V gene encodes CDR1 SGHRS and CDR2 YFSETQ. The CDR3 consists of 16 residues. Trimming took 2 bases from V and 1 from J, leaving 14 bases between them. The CDR3 loop reads CASSLGWVIGTDTQYF. In DNA form, the CDR3 reads TGCGCCAGCAGCTTAGGTTGGGTCATCGGCACAGATACGCAGTATTTT.

The CDR3 reads CASSPPGGINEQFF. The CDR3 DNA sequence: TGTGCCAGCTCACCCCCGGGGGGGATCAATGAGCAGTTCTTC. The chain recombines TRBV18 with TRBJ2-1; 8 bases are a match to TRBD2. With V trimmed by 3 bases and J by 6 bases, 4 bases remained unmatched. CDR3 size: 14 residues. CDR1 is KGHSH, CDR2 LQKENI, per germline.

This rearrangement joins TRBV12-3 or TRBV12-4 to TRBJ2-2; no definite D call. The V and J ends lost 5 bases and 1 base respectively, with 14 bases between them. The CDR3 extends over 16 amino acids. The CDR3: CASSTQTVGNTGELFF. CDR3 bases: TGTGCCAGCAGTACGCAAACAGTGGGGAACACCGGGGAGCTGTTTTTT.